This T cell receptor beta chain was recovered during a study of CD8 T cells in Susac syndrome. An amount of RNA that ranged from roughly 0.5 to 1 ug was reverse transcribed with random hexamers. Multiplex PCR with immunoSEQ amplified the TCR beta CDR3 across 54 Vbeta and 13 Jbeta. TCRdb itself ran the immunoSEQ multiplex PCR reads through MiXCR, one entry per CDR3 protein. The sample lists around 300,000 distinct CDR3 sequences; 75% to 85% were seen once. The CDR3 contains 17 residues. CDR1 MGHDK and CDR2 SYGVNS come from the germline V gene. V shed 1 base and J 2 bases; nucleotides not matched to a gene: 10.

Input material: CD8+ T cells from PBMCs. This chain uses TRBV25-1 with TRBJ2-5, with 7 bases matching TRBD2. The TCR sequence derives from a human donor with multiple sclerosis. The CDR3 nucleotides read TGTGCCAGCAGTGAATCGAGTGCGGGAGCGATTCAAGAGACCCAGTACTTC. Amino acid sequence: CASSESSAGAIQETQYF.